This T cell receptor beta chain is drawn from a study of shared clonotypes between healthy human individuals. Donors included only healthy HIV-negative adults lacking recent acute infections or vaccinations. Into CD45RA+ naive and CD45RA-negative memory subsets, the CD4+ cells were split. The CDR3 consists of 15 residues. With V trimmed by 0 bases and J by 8 bases, 8 bases remained unmatched. CDR1 is SGHTA and CDR2 is FQGNSA in the germline V gene. Study-level results: Clonotype sharing across donors was expected to vary with sequencing depth. At large depth, rarefaction still showed sorted-subset sequencing to be incomplete.

The repertoire was sequenced with immunoSEQ multiplex PCR; TCRdb's copy has only in-frame clones and lacks some. The data contain about a million clones, roughly 77% of them singletons. A note on this clone: The antigen remains undetermined.

This TCR came from a man between 18 and 35 years old in good health. Some clones in this sample may be carry-over from other donors' samples. This chain connects TRBV7-2 to TRBJ2-3; 7 bases map to TRBD2. What was sequenced was memory CD4+ T cells from PBMCs. Indicated subset: CD45RA-negative fraction. The DNA for the CDR3 is TGTGCCAGCAGCTTAGCACTGGCGGGAGTCCGTACGCAGTATTTT. Residues: CASSLALAGVRTQYF.